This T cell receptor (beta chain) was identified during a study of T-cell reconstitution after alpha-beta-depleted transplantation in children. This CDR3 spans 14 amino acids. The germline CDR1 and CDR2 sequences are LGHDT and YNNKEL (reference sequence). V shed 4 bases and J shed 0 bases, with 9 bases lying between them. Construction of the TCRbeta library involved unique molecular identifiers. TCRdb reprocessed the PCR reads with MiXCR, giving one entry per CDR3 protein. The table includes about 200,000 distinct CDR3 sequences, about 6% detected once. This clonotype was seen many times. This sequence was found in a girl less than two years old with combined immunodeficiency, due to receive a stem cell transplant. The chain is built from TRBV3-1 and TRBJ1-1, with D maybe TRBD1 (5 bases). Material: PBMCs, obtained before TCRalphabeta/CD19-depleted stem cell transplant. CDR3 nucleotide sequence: TGTGCCAGCAGCCCGGGGACTTTGAACACTGAAGCTTTCTTT. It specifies CASSPGTLNTEAFF.